These 15 T cell receptor beta chains came from one sample sequenced in a study of glioma-infiltrating T cells after dendritic cell vaccination. Time point in this sample: after dendritic cell vaccination, including at tumor progression/relapse. Clones were read by immunoSEQ multiplex PCR, and TCRdb kept only the in-frame ones, dropping some. The data contain tens of thousands of clones, over 80% of them seen just once; the ten biggest clones take up approximately 6.6%. Sequenced here: blood, sampled after dendritic cell vaccination. The receptors come from a human donor with glioblastoma.

This clone was recorded a few times. The chain has TRBV4-3 and TRBJ1-2; maybe TRBD1 (6 bases). Germline-derived CDR1 and CDR2 are LGHNA and YSLEER. Trimming shortened V by 0 bases and J by 7 bases, and 18 bases separated the two germline ends. The CDR3 length is 16 residues. For the CDR3, the DNA is TGCGCCAGCAGCCAAGATAGGGGGGGAGGACTAGGTGGCTACACCTTC. Translation: CASSQDRGGGLGGYTF.

The chain links TRBV25-1 to TRBJ1-2; D is ambiguous. The CDR3 runs 11 residues. Per germline, CDR1 MGHDK and CDR2 SYGVNS. V was trimmed by 7 bases and J by 6 bases, leaving 9 bases between them. The CDR3 reads CASTVGDGYTF. The CDR3 coding sequence is TGTGCCAGCACCGTCGGAGATGGCTACACCTTC.

The chain carries TRBV19 and TRBJ1-2, with D perhaps TRBD1 (6 bases). Germline CDR1 and CDR2: LNHDA and SQIVND (reference sequence). V dropped 4 bases and J dropped 3 bases, with 12 bases sitting between them. This CDR3 has 14 residues. The CDR3 nucleotides are TGTGCCAGTAGTACCCAGGGGAAAGACTATGGCTACACCTTC. Translated, it gives CASSTQGKDYGYTF.

The chain couples TRBV7-6 to TRBJ2-1; 12 nucleotides match TRBD2. The V and J ends lost 5 bases and 7 bases, in that order; junction bases with no gene match: 9. CDR3 length equals 16 residues. Germline loops: CDR1 SGHVS, CDR2 FNYEAQ. The CDR3 here is CASSPTRLAGGNEQFF. The CDR3 nucleotides are TGTGCCAGCAGCCCCACCCGGCTAGCGGGGGGGAATGAGCAGTTCTTC.

The chain is built from TRBV2 and TRBJ1-1, with D possibly TRBD1 on 5 matching bases. V was shortened by 6 bases and J by 1 base, with 12 bases between the two germline ends. The CDR3 has 14 amino acids. The V gene's germline CDR1 is SNHLY and CDR2 FYNNEI. DNA for the CDR3: TGTGCCAGCAGAGGCGGGGGGGAGAACACTGAAGCTTTCTTT. Translated, it gives CASRGGGENTEAFF. Based on the CDR3 plus reference TRBV2 and TRBJ1-1, the full variable domain is EPEVTQTPSHQVTQMGQEVILRCVPISNHLYFYWYRQILGQKVEFLVSFYNNEISEKSEIFDDQFSVERPDGSNFTLKIRSTKLEDSAMYFCASRGGGENTEAFFGQGTRLTVV.

The chain carries TRBV7-9 and TRBJ2-1; D may be TRBD1 (6 bases). The V end was cut by 10 bases, the J end by 7 bases, with 11 bases between. CDR3 length equals 11 residues. Germline values: CDR1 SEHNR, CDR2 FQNEAQ (reference sequence). CDR3 protein: CATWGRNEQFF. The CDR3 DNA sequence: TGTGCCACCTGGGGGCGGAATGAGCAGTTCTTC.

The J gene is TRBJ1-4, the V gene TRBV15, with TRBD1 as a possible D gene (6 bases). V shed 3 bases and J shed 4 bases, with 15 bases lying between them. Germline CDR1 and CDR2: LNHNV and YYDKDF (reference sequence). This CDR3 is 16 amino acids long. The CDR3 sequence: CATSRAMDSRNEKLFF. In DNA form, the CDR3 reads TGTGCCACCAGCAGGGCCATGGACAGCCGTAATGAAAAACTGTTTTTT.

The chain combines TRBV6-6 with TRBJ1-2; a possible D gene is TRBD1 (5 bases). Germline CDR1 reads MNHNY; CDR2 reads SVGAGI (reference sequence). Trimming removed 2 bases from V and 2 bases from J, with 9 bases in between. CDR3 length: 14 residues. The CDR3 loop is CASSYQGVNYGYTF. Written as DNA, the CDR3 is TGTGCCAGCAGTTACCAGGGCGTGAACTATGGCTACACCTTC.

Only a few counts were recorded for this clone. The CDR3 sequence: CASSAGQGNQPQHF. The CDR3 DNA reads TGTGCCAGCAGCGCGGGACAGGGTAATCAGCCCCAGCATTTT. The V gene is TRBV7-2, the J gene TRBJ1-5; 9 positions agree with TRBD1. The CDR3 extends over 14 amino acids. Unmatched junction bases numbered 3, after V lost 5 bases and J lost 4 bases. The germline V gene encodes CDR1 SGHTA and CDR2 FQGNSA.

A single count supports this clone. The CDR3: CASSERLDRGGGYTF. The CDR3 region has the DNA TGTGCCAGCAGTGAACGTTTGGACAGGGGAGGTGGCTACACCTTC. The chain links TRBV6-1 to TRBJ1-2; 9 nucleotides match TRBD1. The CDR3 loop spans 15 amino acids. Germline trimming cut 2 bases from V and 7 bases from J; bases unmatched to any gene: 8. Germline CDR1 is MNHNS and CDR2 is SASEGT.

The rearrangement uses TRBV6-1 and TRBJ1-6; D unresolved. The germline CDR1 and CDR2 sequences are MNHNS and SASEGT. This CDR3 has 17 residues. The V end was cut by 3 bases, the J end by 0 bases, with 12 bases between. In DNA, the CDR3 is TGTGCCAGCAGTGAGGCGGGCCTGAGCTCCTATAATTCACCCCTCCACTTT. Its translation: CASSEAGLSSYNSPLHF.

The chain carries TRBV7-2 and TRBJ2-1; 10 nucleotides align to TRBD1. There are 15 residues in the CDR3. Unmatched junction bases numbered 7, after V lost 4 bases and J lost 7 bases. The germline V gene has CDR1 SGHTA and CDR2 FQGNSA. The CDR3 DNA is TGTGCCAGCAGCTGGGACAGGGGCGAGGATAATGAGCAGTTCTTC. Its translation is CASSWDRGEDNEQFF.

This clone has only a few counts. V and J are TRBV25-1 and TRBJ2-3, with D possibly TRBD1 on 6 matching bases. Per the germline V gene, CDR1 is MGHDK and CDR2 is SYGVNS. V lost 4 bases to trimming and J lost 0 bases, with 11 bases between them. This CDR3 has 15 residues. Here the CDR3 DNA reads TGTGCCAGCAGTGGGGGGACAAGAAGCACAGATACGCAGTATTTT. Translated, it gives CASSGGTRSTDTQYF.

This sequence joins TRBV6-1 and TRBJ1-2, with D maybe TRBD1 (6 bases). The CDR3 contains 15 residues. Germline V lookup: CDR1 MNHNS, CDR2 SASEGT. Trimming took 7 bases from V and 2 from J, leaving 17 bases between them. The DNA for the CDR3 is TGTGCCAGCACCGCGGAGGACAGACTCAACTATGGCTACACCTTC. This sequence encodes CASTAEDRLNYGYTF.

This clone was counted a single time. A junction end diverges from the germline sequence, so it may reflect a read error. At the DNA level, this CDR3 is encoded by other sequences in the same sample as well. This chain joins TRBV7-7 and TRBJ2-3; perhaps TRBD1 as D (5 bases). Germline V gene lookup returns CDR1 SSHAT and CDR2 FNYEAQ (reference sequence). The CDR3 is 13 residues long. The CDR3 DNA sequence: TGTGCTAGCAGCTTAATCAGGGCAGATACGCAGTATTTT. As protein: CASSLIRADTQYF. Using reference TRBV7-7 and TRBJ2-3 for the parts outside the CDR3, the full variable domain is GAGVSQSPRYKVTKRGQDVTLRCDPISSHATLYWYQQALGQGPEFLTYFNYEAQPDKSGLPSDRFSAERPEGSISTLTIQRTEQRDSAMYRCASSLIRADTQYFGPGTRLTVL.